One and the same sample provided the 16 T cell receptor beta chains below, sequenced in a study of cytomegalovirus exposure and HLA in healthy donors (TCRdb year 2017). Receptors were amplified or captured by the immunoSEQ multiplex PCR assay. A mixture of 60 forward primers for TCR Vbeta segments and 13 reverse primers for TCR Jbeta segments was used in the multiplex PCR. Drawn from immuneACCESS, this table holds only the in-frame rearrangements with V and J called that TCRdb kept. Clones are partly lost; checked studies trace under half to an unresolved V gene and leave the rest unexplained. The sample has 150,000 or so clones on record, 60% to 80% of them singletons. The biggest ten clones account for 0.98% of the sample. Material: PBMCs. These receptors were obtained from a woman aged 45-65 years in good health and CMV-seropositive.

The chain couples TRBV9 to TRBJ1-5, with D tentatively TRBD1 (6 bases). Trimming cost V 7 bases and J 4 bases, with 9 bases left between them. This CDR3 comprises 12 residues. The germline CDR1 and CDR2 sequences are SGDLS and YYNGEE. The CDR3 DNA is TGTGCCAGCGGGGGCCCTAATCAGCCCCAGCATTTT. Translated, it gives CASGGPNQPQHF. Filled out from reference TRBV9 and TRBJ1-5, the complete variable domain reads DSGVTQTPKHLITATGQRVTLRCSPRSGDLSVYWYQQSLDQGLQFLIQYYNGEERAKGNILERFSAQQFPDLHSELNLSSLELGDSALYFCASGGPNQPQHFGDGTRLSIL.

The chain is built from TRBV7-2 and TRBJ2-7; D may be TRBD2 (6 bases). CDR1 is SGHTA, CDR2 FQGNSA, per germline. The CDR3 consists of 14 residues. Between the trimmed V and J ends, which lost 4 bases and 2 bases, there was a span of 12 bases. CDR3 DNA sequence: TGTGCCAGCAGCTCCCAAGCGGGTCCCTACGAGCAGTACTTC. Translation: CASSSQAGPYEQYF. Full variable domain (outside the CDR3, taken from reference TRBV7-2 and TRBJ2-7): GAGVSQSPSNKVTEKGKDVELRCDPISGHTALYWYRQSLGQGLEFLIYFQGNSAPDKSGLPSDRFSAERTGGSVSTLTIQRTQQEDSAVYLCASSSQAGPYEQYFGPGTRLTVT.

This clone appeared a single time. The chain combines TRBV19 with TRBJ1-6; tentative D call: TRBD1 (6 bases). Germline CDR1 reads LNHDA; CDR2 reads SQIVND (reference sequence). The CDR3 is 15 amino acids. V was shortened by 6 bases and J by 7 bases, with 16 bases between the two germline ends. The CDR3 loop is CASRLAGVGNSPLHF. The CDR3 region has the DNA TGTGCCAGTAGACTCGCAGGGGTTGGGAATTCACCCCTCCACTTT.

The V call is TRBV28, the J call TRBJ1-2, with TRBD1 as a possible D gene (6 bases). In germline, CDR1 is MDHEN, CDR2 SYDVKM. The germline V and J ends were trimmed by 1 base and 7 bases, with 22 bases remaining between them. CDR3 size: 17 residues. CDR3 bases: TGTGCCAGCAGTTTATCCGGGAATTTGAGGGGGACCGGTGGCTACACCTTC. Its translation is CASSLSGNLRGTGGYTF.

V gene TRBV5-1 combines with J gene TRBJ2-7; maybe TRBD2 (5 bases). Trimming pared 4 bases from V and 2 bases from J, leaving 13 bases between. Per germline, CDR1 SGHRS and CDR2 YFSETQ. The CDR3 has 14 amino acids. The CDR3: CASSQPGKAYEQYF. The CDR3, as DNA: TGCGCCAGCAGCCAGCCCGGGAAAGCCTACGAGCAGTACTTC.

The chain joins TRBV11-2 to TRBJ2-5; D might be TRBD1 (6 bases). The CDR3 has 15 residues. The V and J ends lost 5 bases and 4 bases respectively, with 17 bases between them. Germline loops: CDR1 SGHAT, CDR2 FQNNGV. CDR3 sequence: CASSRQGGSIETQYF. The CDR3 region has the DNA TGTGCCAGCAGCCGTCAAGGGGGTTCTATAGAGACCCAGTACTTC.

J is TRBJ1-3 and V is TRBV19; D uncertain. CDR1 and CDR2 (germline): LNHDA, SQIVND (reference sequence). With 7 bases removed from V and 2 bases from J, the gap between germline ends came to 12 bases. The CDR3 runs to 14 residues. The CDR3 nucleotides are TGTGCCAGTATCCGGGGAACCGCTGGAAACACCATATATTTT. As protein: CASIRGTAGNTIYF. Full variable domain (outside the CDR3, taken from reference TRBV19 and TRBJ1-3): DGGITQSPKYLFRKEGQNVTLSCEQNLNHDAMYWYRQDPGQGLRLIYYSQIVNDFQKGDIAEGYSVSREKKESFPLTVTSAQKNPTAFYLCASIRGTAGNTIYFGEGSWLTVV.

In this sample, this clone turned up a few times. V gene TRBV4-1 combines with J gene TRBJ1-2; TRBD1 matches 9 bases. V dropped 4 bases and J dropped 1; count of bases not matched to a gene: 4. The germline V gene encodes CDR1 MGHRA and CDR2 YSYEKL. The CDR3 totals 15 residues. CDR3 residues: CASSPSDRGNYGYTF. CDR3 DNA sequence: TGCGCCAGCAGCCCCTCGGACAGGGGTAACTATGGCTACACCTTC.

V is TRBV7-9 and J is TRBJ2-1; 13 bases match TRBD2. CDR3 length equals 16 residues. Per germline, CDR1 SEHNR and CDR2 FQNEAQ (reference sequence). The trim removed 6 bases at V and 7 bases at J, leaving 9 bases unmatched. CDR3 nucleotides: TGTGCCAGCAGTCGCGGACTAGCGGGAGTTGTGAATGAGCAGTTCTTC. Translation: CASSRGLAGVVNEQFF.

In its sample, this clone was seen a few times. The genes are TRBV27 and TRBJ1-2, with D unclear. Looked up from germline, CDR1 is MNHEY and CDR2 is SMNVEV (reference sequence). V was clipped by 11 bases and J by 3 bases, with 19 bases between them. This CDR3 has 14 residues. The CDR3 DNA is TGTGCCTTACCCCAGGCCGGGGTCTACTATGGCTACACCTTC. This encodes CALPQAGVYYGYTF.

This chain uses TRBV7-9 with TRBJ1-2; D is undetermined. The V and J ends lost 3 bases and 4 bases respectively, with 9 bases between them. Germline CDR1 reads SEHNR; CDR2 reads FQNEAQ (reference sequence). CDR3 length: 13 residues. The chain's CDR3 is CASSLMGSYGYTF. The CDR3 DNA sequence: TGTGCCAGCAGCTTGATGGGCAGCTATGGCTACACCTTC. The whole variable domain, remainder taken from reference TRBV7-9 and TRBJ1-2, is DTGVSQNPRHKITKRGQNVTFRCDPISEHNRLYWYRQTLGQGPEFLTYFQNEAQLEKSRLLSDRFSAERPKGSFSTLEIQRTEQGDSAMYLCASSLMGSYGYTFGSGTRLTVV.

This chain joins TRBV7-9 and TRBJ2-5; 11 positions match TRBD2. Germline V gene lookup returns CDR1 SEHNR and CDR2 FQNEAQ (reference sequence). The CDR3 sequence is 17 residues long. The junction had 9 bases not matched to a gene; V was cut back by 5 bases and J by 1 base. The CDR3, as DNA: TGTGCCAGCAGCACCAATAGCGGGGGGGCACTCCAAGAGACCCAGTACTTC. This translates into CASSTNSGGALQETQYF.

This chain links TRBV5-6 with TRBJ2-7; 11 bases align to TRBD2. The germline CDR1 and CDR2 sequences are SGHDT and YYEEEE. There are 16 residues in the CDR3. V lost 6 bases to trimming and J lost 5 bases; unmatched junction nucleotides: 13. Here the CDR3 reads CASNVGGQLAGDEQYF. Written as DNA, the CDR3 is TGTGCCAGCAATGTTGGGGGGCAACTAGCGGGGGACGAGCAGTACTTC.

V and J are TRBV30 and TRBJ2-5, with 7 positions matching TRBD1. Germline assignment: CDR1 GTSNPN and CDR2 SVGIG (reference sequence). J lost 3 bases, V lost 8 bases, and 3 bases had no gene match. This CDR3 contains 11 residues. This CDR3 reads CAGGQKETQYF. CDR3 in DNA: TGTGCCGGGGGACAGAAAGAGACCCAGTACTTC. Supplemented by reference TRBV30 and TRBJ2-5, the full variable domain reads SQTIHQWPATLVQPVGSPLSLECTVEGTSNPNLYWYRQAAGRGLQLLFYSVGIGQISSEVPQNLSASRPQDRQFILSSKKLLLSDSGFYLCAGGQKETQYFGPGTRLLVL.

This CDR3 reads CASSESRGTDTQYF. The DNA for the CDR3 is TGTGCCAGCAGTGAGAGTAGAGGCACAGATACGCAGTATTTT. V is TRBV25-1 and J is TRBJ2-3; the D is unclear. V lost 3 bases and J 1 base, leaving 8 bases between the germline ends. CDR3 length equals 14 residues. The V gene's germline CDR1 is MGHDK and CDR2 SYGVNS.

Comments on this clone: Different DNA sequences within this sample yield the same CDR3. The chain employs TRBV7-2 and TRBJ2-7; 9 nucleotides agree with TRBD1. V dropped 3 bases and J dropped 3; count of bases not matched to a gene: 3. Germline lookup yields CDR1 SGHTA and CDR2 FQGNSA. The CDR3 loop spans 14 amino acids. The CDR3 coding sequence is TGTGCCAGCAGCTTCGGGACAGGGAGCTACGAGCAGTACTTC. Amino acid sequence: CASSFGTGSYEQYF.